The next 22 T cell receptor beta chains were all read from a single sample in a study of T cell repertoires in cytomegalovirus infection. TCRdb reprocessed the reads with MiXCR, giving one entry per CDR3 protein. Among 700,000 to 850,000 distinct CDR3 sequences listed, less than 35% were seen once. No antigens are known for them. This specimen was cultured CD8+ T cells from PBMCs, taken from culture after CMV antigen stimulation. These receptors were taken from a human donor in good health (CMV status not recorded). Some clones in this sample may be carry-over from other donors' samples.

This clonotype occurred a few times. The chain has TRBV7-9 and TRBJ2-3; TRBD2 aligns across 13 bases. Germline-derived CDR1 and CDR2 are SEHNR and FQNEAQ (reference sequence). The CDR3 has 15 residues. V dropped 4 bases and J dropped 8; count of bases not matched to a gene: 6. CDR3 sequence reads: CASSSWTSGGITQYF. The CDR3 DNA follows: TGTGCCAGCAGCTCCTGGACTAGCGGGGGAATTACGCAGTATTTT.

This clonotype has just a few counts. The chain has TRBV7-9 and TRBJ1-4; the D is unclear. The CDR3 has 15 residues. Germline CDR1 reads SEHNR; CDR2 reads FQNEAQ (reference sequence). Trimming pared 5 bases from V and 5 bases from J, leaving 15 bases between. The CDR3, as DNA: TGTGCCAGCAGCCCCCCCCACAGCGAGAATGAAAAACTGTTTTTT. It is translated as CASSPPHSENEKLFF.

V usage is TRBV6-2 or TRBV6-3 and J usage is TRBJ1-1; 7 nucleotides match TRBD1. Germline trimming cut 6 bases from V and 8 bases from J; bases unmatched to any gene: 15. The CDR3 loop spans 15 amino acids. CDR1 and CDR2 from the germline V gene are MNHEY and SVGEGT. CDR3 region: CASRPDRARKGEAFF. CDR3 sequence (DNA): TGTGCCAGCAGGCCCGACAGGGCCCGAAAGGGCGAAGCTTTCTTT.

This clonotype was detected many times. The V call is TRBV7-6, the J call TRBJ2-2, with 7 nucleotides matching TRBD2. V trimming: 4 bases; J trimming: 5 bases; junction bases outside the gene matches: 13. Germline CDR1 is SGHVS and CDR2 is FNYEAQ. This CDR3 contains 17 residues. The CDR3 DNA is TGTGCCAGCAGCTCGTCCCCTAGCGGCCCCGTGACCGGGGAGCTGTTTTTT. It yields the protein CASSSSPSGPVTGELFF.

This clonotype was counted a few times. J is TRBJ2-7 and V is TRBV5-6; D not certain. Germline V CDR1 and CDR2: SGHDT, YYEEEE. The CDR3 is 13 amino acids. V shed 1 base and J shed 3 bases, with 8 bases lying between them. In DNA form, the CDR3 reads TGTGCCAGCAGCTTGCGGTCGTACTACGAGCAGTACGTC. This gives the protein CASSLRSYYEQYV.

This clonotype was observed a few times. CDR3 bases: TGTGCCAGCAGTGGGCCAGGAGACAATGAGCAGTTCTTC. Translation gives CASSGPGDNEQFF. The chain recombines TRBV2 with TRBJ2-1; D remains unclear. There are 13 residues in the CDR3. Trimming took 4 bases from V and 5 from J, leaving 9 bases between them. The germline CDR1 and CDR2 sequences are SNHLY and FYNNEI.

This clonotype occurred many times. The chain joins TRBV25-1 to TRBJ1-1, with D possibly TRBD1 on 5 matching bases. Trimming stripped 3 bases from V and 2 bases from J, with 10 bases between. Germline CDR1 and CDR2: MGHDK and SYGVNS. This CDR3 region has 14 residues. The CDR3 protein is CASSEGTANTEAFF. The CDR3, as DNA: TGTGCCAGCAGTGAGGGGACGGCAAACACTGAAGCTTTCTTT.

The CDR3 loop reads CASKYGTGRNNEQFF. As DNA, the CDR3 is TGTGCCAGCAAATACGGGACAGGGAGGAACAATGAGCAGTTCTTC. The J gene is TRBJ2-1, the V gene TRBV2, with 9 bases identical to TRBD1. Trimming removed 7 bases from V and 5 bases from J; junction bases left unmatched: 9. The CDR3 spans 15 residues. CDR1 and CDR2 from the germline V gene are SNHLY and FYNNEI. Together with reference TRBV2 and TRBJ2-1, the CDR3 gives the full variable domain: EPEVTQTPSHQVTQMGQEVILRCVPISNHLYFYWYRQILGQKVEFLVSFYNNEISEKSEIFDDQFSVERPDGSNFTLKIRSTKLEDSAMYFCASKYGTGRNNEQFFGPGTRLTVL.

This clonotype was picked up many times. V usage is TRBV7-8 and J usage is TRBJ2-2; 7 nucleotides agree with TRBD2. V shed 1 base, J shed 1 base, and the junction held 6 bases outside the gene matches. Germline CDR1 reads SGHVS; CDR2 reads FQNEAQ. This CDR3 spans 17 amino acids. CDR3 amino acids: CASSLEGAGLNTGELFF. CDR3 sequence (DNA): TGTGCCAGCAGCTTAGAGGGAGCGGGGCTGAACACCGGGGAGCTGTTTTTT.

This clonotype appeared a few times. This chain joins TRBV6-1 and TRBJ2-2; 11 bases line up with TRBD2. The V gene's germline CDR1 is MNHNS and CDR2 SASEGT. This CDR3 comprises 18 residues. With 5 bases clipped from V and 2 bases from J, the junction kept 10 bases outside the gene matches. CDR3 region: CASSLWALAGGNTGELFF. DNA of the CDR3: TGTGCCAGCAGTTTATGGGCTCTAGCGGGGGGAAACACCGGGGAGCTGTTTTTT.

CDR3 sequence (DNA): TGCAGTGCTAGAGAGACGGGACAGGGGTCCTACGAGCAGTACTTC. Its translation: CSARETGQGSYEQYF. The chain couples TRBV20-1 to TRBJ2-7, with 10 bases matching TRBD1. The V segment lost 0 bases and the J segment 1 base; nucleotides outside the gene matches: 3. This CDR3 is 15 amino acids long. Germline V lookup: CDR1 DFQATT, CDR2 SNEGSKA (reference sequence).

The V and J genes are TRBV10-3 and TRBJ2-7, with D tentatively TRBD1 or TRBD2 (6 bases each). This CDR3 is built from 15 residues. Trimming pared 0 bases from V and 3 bases from J, leaving 12 bases between. Germline CDR1 and CDR2: ENHRY and SYGVKD. The CDR3 reads CAISESTGASYEQYV. Written as DNA, the CDR3 is TGTGCCATCAGTGAGTCGACGGGGGCGAGCTACGAGCAGTACGTC.

The V call is TRBV6-2 or TRBV6-3, the J call TRBJ2-3, with TRBD1 identical over 9 bases. Germline V gives CDR1 MNHEY, CDR2 SVGEGT. The CDR3 has 16 residues. Unmatched junction bases numbered 8, after V lost 5 bases and J lost 2 bases. The DNA for the CDR3 is TGTGCCAGCAGTGAATTGGGACAGGGTATCACAGATACGCAGTATTTT. It specifies CASSELGQGITDTQYF.

This clonotype occurred a few times. This chain links TRBV2 with TRBJ1-1; no firm D call. The germline V and J ends were trimmed by 1 base and 3 bases, with 12 bases remaining between them. The CDR3 is 15 residues long. Germline loops: CDR1 SNHLY, CDR2 FYNNEI. The CDR3 sequence: CASSEGAGGHTEAFF. The CDR3 DNA sequence: TGTGCCAGCAGTGAAGGGGCAGGAGGGCACACTGAAGCTTTCTTT.

V is TRBV4-2 and J is TRBJ1-2, with D possibly matching TRBD1 (6 bases). V lost 0 bases and J lost 4, with 12 bases in between. This CDR3 contains 15 residues. Germline lookup yields CDR1 LGHNA and CDR2 YNFKEQ. Written as DNA, the CDR3 is TGTGCCAGCAGCCAAGATGGAGGGGGTATCTATGGCTACACCTTC. It yields the protein CASSQDGGGIYGYTF.

This clonotype was counted many times. The chain combines TRBV7-8 with TRBJ1-1, with 8 bases matching TRBD1. This CDR3 spans 17 amino acids. V shed 6 bases and J 1 base; nucleotides not matched to a gene: 13. In germline, CDR1 is SGHVS, CDR2 FQNEAQ. CDR3 coding DNA: TGTGCCAGCAGAATAGCCGCCGGGACAGGAGGGAACACTGAAGCTTTCTTT. Translation: CASRIAAGTGGNTEAFF.

This clonotype came up a few times. CDR3 nucleotide sequence: TGTGCCAGCAGCTTATTACCTGGGGCCAACGTCCTGACTTTC. Amino acid sequence: CASSLLPGANVLTF. The V gene is TRBV7-6, the J gene TRBJ2-6; D unclear. Germline values: CDR1 SGHVS, CDR2 FNYEAQ. V lost 2 bases and J 2 bases, leaving 4 bases between the germline ends. The CDR3 consists of 14 residues.

The chain couples TRBV12-3 or TRBV12-4 to TRBJ2-7; tentatively, D is TRBD2 (5 bases). The V and J ends lost 3 bases and 9 bases respectively, with 12 bases between them. This CDR3 has 12 amino acids. The CDR3: CASSLNGVGQYV. The CDR3 bases are TGTGCCAGCAGTTTGAACGGGGTCGGGCAGTACGTC.

The chain combines TRBV19 with TRBJ2-7, with TRBD1 matching 9 bases. The CDR3 runs to 14 residues. Germline CDR1 LNHDA, CDR2 SQIVND (reference sequence). After removal of 5 bases from V and 3 bases from J, the junction contained 5 bases not matched to a gene. The CDR3 sequence: CASSYRDRDYEQYF. The CDR3 nucleotides are TGTGCCAGTAGTTACCGGGACAGGGACTACGAGCAGTACTTC.

This clonotype turned up a few times. The gene calls are TRBV10-2 and TRBJ2-2; D perhaps matches TRBD1 (6 bases). CDR1 and CDR2 (germline): WSHSY, SAAADI. This CDR3 has 13 amino acids. Trimming stripped 6 bases from V and 4 bases from J, with 9 bases between. CDR3 DNA sequence: TGCGCCAGCAGAGACAGGTCCACCGGGGAGCTGTTTTTT. It specifies CASRDRSTGELFF.

The chain links TRBV7-6 to TRBJ2-4; TRBD1 or TRBD2 may be the D gene (5 bases each). V shed 1 base and J shed 5 bases, with 12 bases lying between them. The V gene's germline CDR1 is SGHVS and CDR2 FNYEAQ. This CDR3 contains 15 residues. CDR3 residues: CASSLGSGPQNIQYF. The CDR3, as DNA: TGTGCCAGCAGCTTAGGATCGGGGCCACAAAACATTCAGTACTTC.

This clonotype was found many times. The rearrangement uses TRBV7-9 and TRBJ2-5; D is undetermined. CDR1 is SEHNR and CDR2 is FQNEAQ in the germline V gene (reference sequence). Trimming pared 5 bases from V and 2 bases from J, leaving 6 bases between. The CDR3 is made up of 12 amino acids. The CDR3 reads CASSDKQETQYF. CDR3 sequence (DNA): TGTGCCAGCAGCGACAAACAAGAGACCCAGTACTTC.